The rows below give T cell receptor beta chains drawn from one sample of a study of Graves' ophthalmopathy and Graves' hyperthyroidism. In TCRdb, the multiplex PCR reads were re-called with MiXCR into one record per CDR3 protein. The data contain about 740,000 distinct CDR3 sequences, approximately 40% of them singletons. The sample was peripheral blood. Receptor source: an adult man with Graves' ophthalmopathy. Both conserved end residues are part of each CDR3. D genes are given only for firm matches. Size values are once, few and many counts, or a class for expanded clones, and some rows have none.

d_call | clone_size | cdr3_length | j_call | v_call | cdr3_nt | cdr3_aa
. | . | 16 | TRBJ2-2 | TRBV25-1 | TGTGCCAGCAGTGCTAAGGACACCTCGGACACCGGGGAGCTGTTTTTT | CASSAKDTSDTGELFF
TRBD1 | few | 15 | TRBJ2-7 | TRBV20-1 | TGCAGTGCTAGCGGCTCGGGACAGGCGTCCTACGAGCAGTACTTC | CSASGSGQASYEQYF
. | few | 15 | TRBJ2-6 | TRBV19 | TGTGCCAGTAGTATAGGGCAGGGGAAGGCCAACGTCCTGACTTTC | CASSIGQGKANVLTF
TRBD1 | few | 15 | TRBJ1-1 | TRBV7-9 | TGTGCCAGCAGCGTGACAGGGATGGGGTACACTGAAGCTTTCTTT | CASSVTGMGYTEAFF
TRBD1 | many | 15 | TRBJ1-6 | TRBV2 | TGTGCCAGCAGGTCCGGGACAGGGTCTAATTCACCCCTCCACTTT | CASRSGTGSNSPLHF
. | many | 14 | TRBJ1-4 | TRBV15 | TGTGCCACCAGCAGTGGGACCTCAGCGGGGAAACTGTTTTTT | CATSSGTSAGKLFF
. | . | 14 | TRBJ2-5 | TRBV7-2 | TGTGCCAGCAGCTTGATAAGTCGGAAAGAGACCCAGTACTTC | CASSLISRKETQYF
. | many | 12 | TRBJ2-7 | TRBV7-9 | TGTGCCAGCAGCACCAACTCCTACGAGCAGTACTTC | CASSTNSYEQYF
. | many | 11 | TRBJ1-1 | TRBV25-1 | TGTGCCAGCAGTGGACAGTTCGAAGCTTTCTTT | CASSGQFEAFF
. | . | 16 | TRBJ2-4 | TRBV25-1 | TGTGCCAGCAGTGGCACCTCGGGGTTTGTCAAAAACATTCAGTACTTC | CASSGTSGFVKNIQYF
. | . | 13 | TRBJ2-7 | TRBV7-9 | TGTGCCAGCGCCGCGGGGGCAATAGGGGAGCAGTACTTC | CASAAGAIGEQYF
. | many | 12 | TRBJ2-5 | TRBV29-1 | TGCAGCGTTCAGAAGGGGGTGGGGACCCAGTACTTC | CSVQKGVGTQYF
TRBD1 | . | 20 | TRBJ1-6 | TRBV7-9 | TGTGCCAGCAGCCTAACTGGGACAGGGATCCGAGGAGCCTATAATTCACCCCTCCACTTT | CASSLTGTGIRGAYNSPLHF
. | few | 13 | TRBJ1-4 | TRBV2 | TGTGCCAGCAGAAACAGAAATAATGAAAAACTGTTTTTT | CASRNRNNEKLFF
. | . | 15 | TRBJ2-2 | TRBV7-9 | TGTGCCAGCAGCTTCGTCAGGGGTGGTACCGGGGAGCTGGTTTTT | CASSFVRGGTGELVF
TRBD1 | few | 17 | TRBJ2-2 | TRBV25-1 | TGTGCCAGCAGTACGGACAGGGTCGTAAGGAACACCGGGGAGCTGTTTTTT | CASSTDRVVRNTGELFF
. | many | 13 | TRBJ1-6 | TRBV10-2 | TGCGCCACTGCGAGGGGTCCGGATTCACCCCTCCACTTT | CATARGPDSPLHF
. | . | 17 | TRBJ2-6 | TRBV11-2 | TGTGCCAGCAGCTTAGGGGGGCGAAACTCTGGGGCCAACGTCCTGACTTTC | CASSLGGRNSGANVLTF
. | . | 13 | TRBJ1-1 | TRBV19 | TGTGCCAGTAAGGGAGAGCTTAACACTGAAGCTTTCTTT | CASKGELNTEAFF
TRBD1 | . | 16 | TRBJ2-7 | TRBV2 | TGTGCCAGCAGTTTAGAGGGGGCGGTAAGTTTCTACGAGCAGTACTTC | CASSLEGAVSFYEQYF
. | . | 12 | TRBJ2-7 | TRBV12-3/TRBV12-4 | TGTGCCAGCAGCCTTTCAGGGAACCAGCAGTACTTC | CASSLSGNQQYF
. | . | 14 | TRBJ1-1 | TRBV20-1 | TGCAGTGCTCCCGGGACCGGGCCGAACACTGAAGCTTTCTTT | CSAPGTGPNTEAFF
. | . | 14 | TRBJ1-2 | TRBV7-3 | TGTGCCAGTAGTACCCGGGGGGACGCCGGGGGCTACACCTTC | CASSTRGDAGGYTF
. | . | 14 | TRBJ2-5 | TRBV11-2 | TGTGCCAGCAGGAGCTCGCTGCTACAAGAGACCCAGTACTTC | CASRSSLLQETQYF